This T cell receptor (beta chain) was sequenced for a study of cytomegalovirus exposure and HLA in healthy donors. Study results and limitations: A few CMV-associated chains proved CMV antigen-specific in vitro.

PCR primers comprised 60 Vbeta and 13 Jbeta primers. Clones were read by immunoSEQ multiplex PCR, and TCRdb kept only the in-frame ones, dropping some. The table has some 180,000 clones, approximately 79% seen once. Worth noting for this clone: The target antigen is unknown.

Trimming took 0 bases from V and 6 from J, leaving 15 bases between them. Per the germline V gene, CDR1 is SGHTA and CDR2 is FQGNSA. The CDR3 length is 16 residues. V and J are TRBV7-2 and TRBJ2-1, with D possibly being TRBD2 (7 bases). Source material: PBMCs. The origin of this receptor is a male donor in good health and CMV-seronegative. The CDR3 bases are TGTGCCAGCAGCTTAGCGATGGGGGGGGGCCGCAATGAGCAGTTCTTC. Its translation is CASSLAMGGGRNEQFF.